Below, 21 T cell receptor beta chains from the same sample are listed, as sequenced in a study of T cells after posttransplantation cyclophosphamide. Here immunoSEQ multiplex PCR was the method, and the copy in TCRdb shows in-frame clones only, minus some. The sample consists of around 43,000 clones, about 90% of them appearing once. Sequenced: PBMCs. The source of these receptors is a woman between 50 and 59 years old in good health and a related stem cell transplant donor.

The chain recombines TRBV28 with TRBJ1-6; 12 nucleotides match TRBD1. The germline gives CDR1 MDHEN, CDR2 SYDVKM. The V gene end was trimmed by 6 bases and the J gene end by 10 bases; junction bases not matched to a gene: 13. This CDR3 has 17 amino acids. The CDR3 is CASRPGTGGFMYSPLHF. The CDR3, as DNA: TGTGCCAGCAGGCCCGGGACAGGGGGCTTCATGTACTCACCCCTCCACTTT.

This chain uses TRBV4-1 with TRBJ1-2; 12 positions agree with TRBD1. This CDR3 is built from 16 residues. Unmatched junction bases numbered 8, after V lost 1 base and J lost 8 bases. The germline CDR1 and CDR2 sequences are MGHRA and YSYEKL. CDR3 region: CASSQVRDRGRLGYTF. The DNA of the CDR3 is TGCGCCAGCAGCCAAGTTAGGGACAGGGGGCGTTTGGGCTACACCTTC.

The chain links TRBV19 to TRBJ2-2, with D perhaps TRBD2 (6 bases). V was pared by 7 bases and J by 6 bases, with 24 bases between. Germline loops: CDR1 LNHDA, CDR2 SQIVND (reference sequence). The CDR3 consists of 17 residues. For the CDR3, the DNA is TGTGCCAGTACGGTGGGTGGGCATGGACGGAGGGCCGGGGAGCTGTTTTTT. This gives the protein CASTVGGHGRRAGELFF.

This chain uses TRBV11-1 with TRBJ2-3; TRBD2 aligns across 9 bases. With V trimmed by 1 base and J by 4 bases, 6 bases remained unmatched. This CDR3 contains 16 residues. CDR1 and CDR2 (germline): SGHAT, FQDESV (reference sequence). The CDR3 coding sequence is TGTGCCAGCAGCTTAGTGGGCGGGGGGGCCGCAGATACGCAGTATTTT. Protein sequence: CASSLVGGGAADTQYF.

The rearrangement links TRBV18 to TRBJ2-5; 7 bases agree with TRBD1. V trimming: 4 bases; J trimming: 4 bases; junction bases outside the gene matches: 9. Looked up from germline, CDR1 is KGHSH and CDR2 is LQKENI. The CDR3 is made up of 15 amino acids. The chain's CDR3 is CASSQIHRGGETQYF. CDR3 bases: TGTGCCAGCTCACAGATCCACAGGGGTGGAGAGACCCAGTACTTC.

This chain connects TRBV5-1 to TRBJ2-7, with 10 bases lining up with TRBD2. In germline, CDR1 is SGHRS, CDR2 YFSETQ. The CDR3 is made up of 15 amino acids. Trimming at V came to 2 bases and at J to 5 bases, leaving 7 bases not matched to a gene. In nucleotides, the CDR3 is TGCGCCAGCAGCTTTAGCGGGGGGCGCCCCGACGAGCAGTACTTC. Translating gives CASSFSGGRPDEQYF.

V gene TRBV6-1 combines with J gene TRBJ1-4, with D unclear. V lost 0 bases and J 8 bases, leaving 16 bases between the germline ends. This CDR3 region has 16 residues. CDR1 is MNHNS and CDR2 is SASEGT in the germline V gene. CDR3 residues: CASSEALGLSGEKLFF. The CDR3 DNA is TGTGCCAGCAGTGAAGCGCTTGGACTTAGTGGGGAAAAACTGTTTTTT.

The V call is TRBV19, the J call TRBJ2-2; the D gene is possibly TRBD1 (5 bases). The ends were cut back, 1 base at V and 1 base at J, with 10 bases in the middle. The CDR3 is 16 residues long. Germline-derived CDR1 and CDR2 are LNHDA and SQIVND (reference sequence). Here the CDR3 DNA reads TGTGCCAGTAGTATAGGTCAGGGTGAGAACACCGGGGAGCTGTTTTTT. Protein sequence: CASSIGQGENTGELFF. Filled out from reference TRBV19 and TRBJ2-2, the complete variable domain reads DGGITQSPKYLFRKEGQNVTLSCEQNLNHDAMYWYRQDPGQGLRLIYYSQIVNDFQKGDIAEGYSVSREKKESFPLTVTSAQKNPTAFYLCASSIGQGENTGELFFGEGSRLTVL.

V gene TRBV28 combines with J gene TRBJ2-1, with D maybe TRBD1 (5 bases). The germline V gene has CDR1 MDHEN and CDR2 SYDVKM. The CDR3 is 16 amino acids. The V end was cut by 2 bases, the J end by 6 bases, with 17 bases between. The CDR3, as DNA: TGTGCCAGCAGTTTAGGTGGGGCTATGGGTGCCAATGAGCAGTTCTTC. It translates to CASSLGGAMGANEQFF.

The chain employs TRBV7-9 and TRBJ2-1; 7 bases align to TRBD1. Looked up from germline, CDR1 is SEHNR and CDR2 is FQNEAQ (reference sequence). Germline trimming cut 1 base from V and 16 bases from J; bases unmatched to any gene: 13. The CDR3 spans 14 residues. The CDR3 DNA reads TGTGCCAGCAGCTTAGGATCCGGGACAGTGGCCGGTTTCTTC. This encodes CASSLGSGTVAGFF.

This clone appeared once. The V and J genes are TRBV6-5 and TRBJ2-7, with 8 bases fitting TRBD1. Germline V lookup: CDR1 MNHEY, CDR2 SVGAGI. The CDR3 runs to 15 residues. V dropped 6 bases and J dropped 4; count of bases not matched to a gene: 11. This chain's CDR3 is CASRTDRGRQYEQYF. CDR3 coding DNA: TGTGCCAGCAGAACCGACAGGGGACGTCAGTACGAGCAGTACTTC.

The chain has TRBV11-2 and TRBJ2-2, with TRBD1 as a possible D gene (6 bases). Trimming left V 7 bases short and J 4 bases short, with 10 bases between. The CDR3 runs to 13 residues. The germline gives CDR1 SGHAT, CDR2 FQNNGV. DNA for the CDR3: TGTGCCAGCAAACAGGGTTCCACCGGGGAGCTGTTTTTT. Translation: CASKQGSTGELFF. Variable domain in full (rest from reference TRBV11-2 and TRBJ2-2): EAGVAQSPRYKIIEKRQSVAFWCNPISGHATLYWYQQILGQGPKLLIQFQNNGVVDDSQLPKDRFSAERLKGVDSTLKIQPAKLEDSAVYLCASKQGSTGELFFGEGSRLTVL.

DNA for the CDR3: TGTGCCAGCAGGACAGCCGTAGCCGGAATTAATGAAAAACTGTTTTTT. Protein product: CASRTAVAGINEKLFF. The rearrangement links TRBV2 to TRBJ1-4; weak D call: TRBD1 (5 bases). Germline-derived CDR1 and CDR2 are SNHLY and FYNNEI. This CDR3 has 16 amino acids. The V gene lost 6 bases and the J gene lost 4 bases, with 18 bases spanning the gap.

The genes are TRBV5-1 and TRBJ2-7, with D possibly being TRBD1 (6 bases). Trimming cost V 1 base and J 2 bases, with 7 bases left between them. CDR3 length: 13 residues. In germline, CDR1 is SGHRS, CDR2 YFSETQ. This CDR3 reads CASSLKGAYEQYF. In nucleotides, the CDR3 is TGCGCCAGCAGCTTGAAGGGGGCCTACGAGCAGTACTTC.

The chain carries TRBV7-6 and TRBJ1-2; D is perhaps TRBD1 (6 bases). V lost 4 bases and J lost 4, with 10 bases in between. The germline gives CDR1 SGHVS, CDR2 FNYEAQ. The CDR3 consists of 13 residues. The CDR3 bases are TGTGCCAGCAGCTCAGGGGATGTCTATGGCTACACCTTC. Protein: CASSSGDVYGYTF.

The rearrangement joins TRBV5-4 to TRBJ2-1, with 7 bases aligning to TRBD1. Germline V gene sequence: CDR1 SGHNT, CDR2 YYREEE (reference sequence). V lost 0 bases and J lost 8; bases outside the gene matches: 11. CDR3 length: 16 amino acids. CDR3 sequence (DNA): TGTGCCAGCAGCTTGGCCCCGACAGGGATTGGGGATGAGCAGTTCTTC. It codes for CASSLAPTGIGDEQFF.

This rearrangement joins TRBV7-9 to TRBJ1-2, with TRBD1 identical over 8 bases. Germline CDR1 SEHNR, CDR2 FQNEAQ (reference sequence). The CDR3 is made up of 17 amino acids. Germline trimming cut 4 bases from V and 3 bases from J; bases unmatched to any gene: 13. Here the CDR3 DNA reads TGTGCCAGCAGCTCCTCAAGGGGACAGGATTATTACTATGGCTACACCTTC. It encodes CASSSSRGQDYYYGYTF.

CDR3 in amino acids: CASSATGATGTEAFF. The CDR3 region has the DNA TGCGCCAGCAGCGCAACAGGGGCCACGGGCACTGAAGCTTTCTTT. V gene TRBV5-1 combines with J gene TRBJ1-1, with 7 bases lining up with TRBD1. CDR3 length: 15 amino acids. CDR1 SGHRS and CDR2 YFSETQ come from the germline V gene. The ends lost 4 bases at V and 4 bases at J; junction bases unmatched: 10.

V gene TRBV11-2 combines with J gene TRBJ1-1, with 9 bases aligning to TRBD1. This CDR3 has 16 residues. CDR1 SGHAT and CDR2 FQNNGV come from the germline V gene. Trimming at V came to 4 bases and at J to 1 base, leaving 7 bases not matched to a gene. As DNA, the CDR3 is TGTGCCAGCAGCTCTTCCGGGACAGGGAGGAACACTGAAGCTTTCTTT. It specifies CASSSSGTGRNTEAFF.

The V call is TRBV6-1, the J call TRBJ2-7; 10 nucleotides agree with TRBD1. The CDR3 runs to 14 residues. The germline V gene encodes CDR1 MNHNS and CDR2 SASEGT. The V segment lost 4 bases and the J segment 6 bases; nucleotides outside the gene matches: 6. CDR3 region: CASSGTGGGGEQYF. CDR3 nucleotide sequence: TGTGCCAGCAGTGGGACAGGGGGAGGGGGCGAGCAGTACTTC.

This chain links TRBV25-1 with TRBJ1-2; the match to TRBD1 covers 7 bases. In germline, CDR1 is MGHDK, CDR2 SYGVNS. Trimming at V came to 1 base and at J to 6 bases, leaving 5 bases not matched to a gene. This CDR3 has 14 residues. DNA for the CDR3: TGTGCCAGCAGTGAATTTGGGACAGCAAATGGCTACACCTTC. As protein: CASSEFGTANGYTF.